These T cell receptor beta chains were read from a single sample in a study of beta chain features in type 1 diabetes. The repertoire was sequenced with immunoSEQ multiplex PCR; TCRdb's copy has only in-frame clones and lacks some. The sample includes about 650,000 clones, under 15% seen only once; the top ten take over 0.1%. Material for sequencing was naive CD4+ T cells from blood. Source of these receptors: a man aged 30 to 45 with type 1 diabetes. Both conserved end residues are part of each CDR3. A D gene is named only where the DNA matches it firmly. Expanded clones get a size class; other rows say once, few or many, or leave the size out.

abundance	d_gene	v_gene	j_gene	CDR3aa	CDR3nt
few	-	TRBV29-1	TRBJ2-1	CSVDGLYSYNEQFF	TGCAGCGTTGACGGCCTATACTCCTACAATGAGCAGTTCTTC
few	-	TRBV11-3	TRBJ2-1	CASSLNSYNEQFF	TGTGCCAGCAGCCTTAACTCCTACAATGAGCAGTTCTTC
few	-	TRBV7-2	TRBJ2-1	CASSFVGEQFF	TGTGCCAGCAGCTTTGTCGGTGAGCAGTTCTTC
-	-	TRBV7-2	TRBJ2-2	CASSLVRDTGELFF	TGTGCCAGCAGCTTAGTCAGGGATACCGGGGAGCTGTTTTTT
few	TRBD1	TRBV7-2	TRBJ2-2	CASSLAGTGDTGELFF	TGTGCCAGCAGCTTAGCCGGGACAGGGGACACCGGGGAGCTGTTTTTT
-	-	TRBV12-5	TRBJ1-1	CASGLTPFEAEAFF	TGTGCTAGTGGTTTGACACCTTTTGAGGCTGAAGCTTTCTTT
few	TRBD2	TRBV6-5	TRBJ2-3	CASSFSGGVDTQYF	TGTGCCAGCAGTTTTTCGGGGGGAGTCGATACGCAGTATTTT
-	TRBD1	TRBV11-2	TRBJ2-2	CASSLDDRAAGELFF	TGTGCCAGCAGCCTCGACGACAGGGCGGCCGGGGAGCTGTTTTTT
few	TRBD2	TRBV14	TRBJ2-7	CASSQDRGQRGSSYEQYF	TGTGCCAGCAGCCAAGATAGGGGCCAGCGGGGGAGCTCCTACGAGCAGTACTTC
few	TRBD2	TRBV6-6	TRBJ2-3	CASSYYGTSHADTQYF	TGTGCCAGCAGTTACTATGGGACTAGTCATGCAGATACGCAGTATTTT
-	-	TRBV6-1	TRBJ2-2	CAGLAPGELFF	TGTGCCGGCCTGGCGCCCGGGGAGCTGTTTTTT
-	TRBD1	TRBV19	TRBJ1-2	CASKGQVFNYGYTF	TGTGCCAGTAAAGGACAGGTCTTTAACTATGGCTACACCTTC
few	-	TRBV7-2	TRBJ2-7	CASSRVYEQYF	TGTGCCAGCAGCCGGGTCTACGAGCAGTACTTC
-	-	TRBV27	TRBJ1-5	CASSLASSNQPQHF	TGTGCCAGCAGTTTGGCCTCTAGCAATCAGCCCCAGCATTTT
-	TRBD1	TRBV10-3	TRBJ2-5	CAIQQGARETQYF	TGTGCCATCCAACAGGGGGCAAGGGAGACCCAGTACTTC
-	-	TRBV30	TRBJ1-5	CAWSVYRNQPQHF	TGTGCCTGGAGTGTATACCGCAATCAGCCCCAGCATTTT
few	TRBD1	TRBV29-1	TRBJ1-6	CSVALTGGDSPLHF	TGCAGCGTTGCCTTGACAGGGGGCGATTCACCCCTCCACTTT
few	-	TRBV29-1	TRBJ1-1	CSVAQALENTEAFF	TGCAGCGTTGCACAGGCTCTCGAGAACACTGAAGCTTTCTTT